The clone carrying this TCR beta chain was recorded at least ten times. The data stem from a study of tumor-infiltrating lymphocytes in primary liver carcinoma. In the study overall: Men as well as women, aged 30 to 69 years, made up the patients. Lesions, classed as T1-T3 N0M0, spanned 4.2 to 10 cm across. Samples yielded about 3.5 to 7.5 million productive TCRbeta reads, similar across tissue types.

Reverse transcription of roughly 0.45 ug total RNA with a constant-region primer produced TCR beta cDNA. Three nested multiplex PCR rounds, a slightly modified ARM-PCR method, built the TCR beta libraries. The first two PCR rounds used TRBV1-TRBV30 forward primers with a C-beta reverse primer, nine to eleven cycles each. TCRdb reprocessed the multiplex PCR reads with MiXCR, giving one entry per CDR3 protein. The repertoire has roughly 100,000 distinct CDR3 sequences, about 63% of them found once; the top ten carry roughly an eighth. The V end lost 3 bases, the J end lost 1 base, and 16 bases lay between the germline ends. Germline-derived CDR1 and CDR2 are SGHRS and YFSETQ. This CDR3 has 16 amino acids. It was from roughly 20-30 mg of unsorted bulk tissue that RNA and DNA were co-extracted. Each participant had primary liver carcinoma, and surgical resection was the treatment.

What was sequenced was liver tumor tissue from sampling region 2. Subset noted: tumor region T2, inferior pole. This sequence joins TRBV5-1 and TRBJ1-1; possibly TRBD1 for D (5 bases). The source is an older woman with primary liver carcinoma and hepatitis B virus infection. The chain's CDR3 is CASSSRGQGQNTEAFF. The CDR3 nucleotides are TGCGCCAGCAGCTCGAGGGGCCAGGGCCAGAACACTGAAGCTTTCTTT.